This TCR beta chain was sequenced in a study of OX40 agonist ivuxolimab in advanced cancers. Study information: The patients got ivuxolimab, which is an agonistic anti-OX40 (CD134) antibody.

Unmatched junction bases numbered 5, after V lost 6 bases and J lost 8 bases. This CDR3 region has 11 residues. In germline, CDR1 is DFQATT, CDR2 SNEGSKA (reference sequence). Here immunoSEQ multiplex PCR was the method, and the copy in TCRdb shows in-frame clones only, minus some. The sample lists approximately 98,000 clones; approximately 80% were seen once. The sequence derives from an adult with an advanced solid tumor such as melanoma, head and neck, liver or kidney cancer. The chain couples TRBV20-1 to TRBJ1-2; 8 bases line up with TRBD1. The sequenced sample was CD4+ or CD8+ T cells sorted from blood, obtained in a trial of the OX40 agonist ivuxolimab. CDR3 in DNA: TGCAGTGCCATCCGACAGGGGGGCTACACCTTC. Translated: CSAIRQGGYTF.